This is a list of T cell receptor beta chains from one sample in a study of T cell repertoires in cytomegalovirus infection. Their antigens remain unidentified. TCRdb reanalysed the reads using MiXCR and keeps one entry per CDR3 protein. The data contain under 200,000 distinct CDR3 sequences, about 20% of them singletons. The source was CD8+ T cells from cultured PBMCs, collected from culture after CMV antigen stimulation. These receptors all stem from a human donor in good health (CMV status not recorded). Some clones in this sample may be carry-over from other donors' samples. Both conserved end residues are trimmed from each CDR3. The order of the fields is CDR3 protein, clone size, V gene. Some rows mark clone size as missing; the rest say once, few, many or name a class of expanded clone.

CDR3 protein: ASSSTTGGYAKNIQY
clone size: few
V gene: TRBV7-2

CDR3 protein: ASSPSRDKEF
clone size: -
V gene: TRBV27

CDR3 protein: ASSYSTRLAGSTDTQY
clone size: few
V gene: TRBV6-8

CDR3 protein: ASSPRGRPSGYTGELF
clone size: few
V gene: TRBV11-2

CDR3 protein: ASRKNRGLNTEAF
clone size: -
V gene: TRBV3-1

CDR3 protein: ALGEGTYEQY
clone size: few
V gene: TRBV10-3

CDR3 protein: ASSYDPRGGRPQH
clone size: few
V gene: TRBV7-2

CDR3 protein: ASSLGGQGMPQH
clone size: -
V gene: TRBV7-9

CDR3 protein: ASSLEAASTGELF
clone size: -
V gene: TRBV11-2

CDR3 protein: ASSLGLPEQY
clone size: -
V gene: TRBV7-6

CDR3 protein: ASSLASGRDQF
clone size: -
V gene: TRBV7-6

CDR3 protein: ASSSQDSYEQY
clone size: -
V gene: TRBV7-2

CDR3 protein: ASQVAEAF
clone size: few
V gene: TRBV2

CDR3 protein: ASTAGTPNTGELF
clone size: few
V gene: TRBV12-3/TRBV12-4

CDR3 protein: ASSFFGSGNSPLH
clone size: -
V gene: TRBV4-1

CDR3 protein: ASSKGNSIYEQY
clone size: -
V gene: TRBV5-6

CDR3 protein: ASGENTGELF
clone size: -
V gene: TRBV9

CDR3 protein: ASSVADRGGAGELF
clone size: few
V gene: TRBV9

CDR3 protein: ASSLAPGSYNSPLH
clone size: few
V gene: TRBV27

CDR3 protein: ASCPGLGNTGELF
clone size: few
V gene: TRBV4-1

CDR3 protein: ASSQEVLREKLF
clone size: few
V gene: TRBV14

CDR3 protein: ASSTTRNTGELF
clone size: few
V gene: TRBV7-2

CDR3 protein: ASSQDRQGLNYGYT
clone size: -
V gene: TRBV4-3

CDR3 protein: ASSSRRGGKLLNTEAF
clone size: -
V gene: TRBV7-2

CDR3 protein: ASSLSTGGFANSPLH
clone size: -
V gene: TRBV11-2